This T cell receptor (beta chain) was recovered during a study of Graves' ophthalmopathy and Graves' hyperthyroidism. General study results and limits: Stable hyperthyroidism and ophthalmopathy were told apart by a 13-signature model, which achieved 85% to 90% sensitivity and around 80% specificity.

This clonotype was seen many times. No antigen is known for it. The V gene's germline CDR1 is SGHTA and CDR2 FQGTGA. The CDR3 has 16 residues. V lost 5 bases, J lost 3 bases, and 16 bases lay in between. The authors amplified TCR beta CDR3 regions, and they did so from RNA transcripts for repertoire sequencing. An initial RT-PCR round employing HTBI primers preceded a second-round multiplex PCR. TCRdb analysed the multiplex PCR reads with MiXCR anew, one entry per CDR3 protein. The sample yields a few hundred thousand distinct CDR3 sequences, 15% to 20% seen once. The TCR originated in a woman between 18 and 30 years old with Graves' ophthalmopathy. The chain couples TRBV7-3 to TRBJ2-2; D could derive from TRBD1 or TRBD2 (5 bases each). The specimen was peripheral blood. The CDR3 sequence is CASSALDGTDTGELFF. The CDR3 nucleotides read TGTGCCAGCAGCGCGCTGGACGGGACGGACACCGGGGAGCTGTTTTTT. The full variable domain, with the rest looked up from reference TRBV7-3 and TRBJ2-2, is GAGVSQTPSNKVTEKGKYVELRCDPISGHTALYWYRQSLGQGPEFLIYFQGTGAADDSGLPNDRFFAVRPEGSVSTLKIQRTERGDSAVYLCASSALDGTDTGELFFGEGSRLTVL.